The 18 T cell receptor beta chains listed next were all sequenced from one sample in a study of blood T cell repertoires in COVID-19. Clones were read by immunoSEQ multiplex PCR, and TCRdb kept only the in-frame ones, dropping some. The repertoire holds about 100,000 clones, with roughly 92% as singletons. What was sequenced was peripheral blood. The receptors stem from a man in his sixties or seventies with acute or convalescent COVID-19.

The J gene is TRBJ2-1, the V gene TRBV27; 8 bases are a match to TRBD2. This CDR3 region has 18 residues. Germline V gene data show CDR1 as MNHEY and CDR2 as SMNVEV (reference sequence). J was trimmed by 0 bases and V by 8 bases; bases with no gene match: 15. The CDR3 region is CASGSGSPNLRSYNEQFF. The CDR3 region has the DNA TGTGCCAGCGGGAGCGGGAGCCCCAATCTTCGCTCCTACAATGAGCAGTTCTTC.

This clone was recorded once. The CDR3 protein is CASLAISGGSTDTQYF. The CDR3 DNA is TGTGCCAGCCTAGCGATTAGCGGGGGAAGCACAGATACGCAGTATTTT. This chain links TRBV7-9 with TRBJ2-3; 9 bases agree with TRBD2. The CDR3 loop spans 16 amino acids. V lost 8 bases, J lost 0 bases, and 9 bases stayed unmatched. The V gene's germline CDR1 is SEHNR and CDR2 FQNEAQ (reference sequence).

This clone was seen only a few times. The gene calls are TRBV7-3 and TRBJ2-7; TRBD2 matches 7 bases. The CDR3 consists of 13 residues. With 2 bases clipped from V and 4 bases from J, the junction kept 2 bases outside the gene matches. Looked up from germline, CDR1 is SGHTA and CDR2 is FQGTGA. The CDR3 region is CASSLWEGYEQYF. The CDR3 DNA sequence: TGTGCCAGCAGCTTATGGGAGGGTTACGAGCAGTACTTC.

This chain joins TRBV10-2 and TRBJ2-7; D remains ambiguous. Deletions cut 6 bases from V and 0 bases from J, with 12 bases between. The germline V gene has CDR1 WSHSY and CDR2 SAAADI. This CDR3 is 14 amino acids long. The DNA for the CDR3 is TGCGCCAGCAGCAAGGCAGGAAGCTCCTACGAGCAGTACTTC. Protein: CASSKAGSSYEQYF.

This chain links TRBV7-9 with TRBJ1-4, with D hard to call. V was trimmed by 0 bases and J by 0 bases, leaving 5 bases between them. The CDR3 covers 15 residues. CDR1 is SEHNR, CDR2 FQNEAQ, per germline (reference sequence). CDR3 loop: CASSLAETTNEKLFF. The CDR3 DNA follows: TGTGCCAGCAGCTTAGCAGAGACAACTAATGAAAAACTGTTTTTT.

The chain carries TRBV7-2 and TRBJ1-1, with 9 bases identical to TRBD1. In germline, CDR1 is SGHTA, CDR2 FQGNSA. V was clipped by 8 bases and J by 2 bases; unmatched bases: 3. The CDR3 covers 13 residues. CDR3 coding DNA: TGTGCCAGCCGACAGGGGGTTAACACTGAAGCTTTCTTT. Protein product: CASRQGVNTEAFF.

V and J are TRBV29-1 and TRBJ2-7; 7 positions agree with TRBD1. Germline loops: CDR1 SQVTM, CDR2 ANQGSEA. V gave up 4 bases and J gave up 4 bases; unmatched junction bases: 4. The CDR3 has 12 amino acids. CDR3 nucleotides: TGCAGCGTTGTGGGACAGCAGTACGAGCAGTACTTC. Translated, it gives CSVVGQQYEQYF.

This chain uses TRBV4-2 with TRBJ2-2; 12 bases map to TRBD1. V shed 3 bases, J shed 10 bases, and the junction held 3 bases outside the gene matches. The CDR3 is made up of 14 amino acids. The germline V gene encodes CDR1 LGHNA and CDR2 YNFKEQ. The CDR3 reads CASSQGQGAEELFF. CDR3 in DNA: TGTGCCAGCAGCCAGGGACAGGGGGCGGAGGAGCTGTTTTTT.

The chain uses TRBV27 and TRBJ1-1; 7 positions agree with TRBD1. The CDR3 is 13 amino acids. V dropped 6 bases and J dropped 4; count of bases not matched to a gene: 5. CDR1 MNHEY and CDR2 SMNVEV come from the germline V gene (reference sequence). The CDR3 DNA is TGTGCCAGCAGACCGACAGGGTCCACTGAAGCTTTCTTT. Protein: CASRPTGSTEAFF.

V gene TRBV9 combines with J gene TRBJ2-1, with 7 bases aligning to TRBD2. This CDR3 contains 14 residues. After removal of 4 bases from V and 6 bases from J, the junction contained 7 bases not matched to a gene. CDR1 and CDR2 (germline): SGDLS, YYNGEE. In nucleotides, the CDR3 is TGTGCCAGCAGCCCCTCCCCGGGGGGCAATGAGCAGTTCTTC. This gives the protein CASSPSPGGNEQFF. The full variable domain, with the rest looked up from reference TRBV9 and TRBJ2-1, is DSGVTQTPKHLITATGQRVTLRCSPRSGDLSVYWYQQSLDQGLQFLIQYYNGEERAKGNILERFSAQQFPDLHSELNLSSLELGDSALYFCASSPSPGGNEQFFGPGTRLTVL.

This clone was seen a single time. The chain combines TRBV4-3 with TRBJ1-1; 11 bases line up with TRBD1. The germline V gene encodes CDR1 LGHNA and CDR2 YSLEER. V was clipped by 0 bases and J by 7 bases; unmatched bases: 7. The CDR3 runs to 16 residues. This CDR3 reads CASSQDTGTGGYEAFF. The CDR3 nucleotides read TGCGCCAGCAGCCAAGACACCGGGACAGGGGGTTATGAAGCTTTCTTT.

The chain couples TRBV5-1 to TRBJ1-2, with 8 bases identical to TRBD1. This CDR3 comprises 12 residues. The trim removed 7 bases at V and 6 bases at J, leaving 5 bases unmatched. Germline V CDR1 and CDR2: SGHRS, YFSETQ. This CDR3 is CASRAGGDGYTF. The CDR3 nucleotides read TGCGCCAGCCGGGCAGGGGGCGATGGCTACACCTTC.

V is TRBV29-1 and J is TRBJ1-2; D may be TRBD1 (6 bases). Germline CDR1 reads SQVTM; CDR2 reads ANQGSEA. V was trimmed by 3 bases and J by 8 bases, leaving 13 bases between them. This CDR3 spans 12 amino acids. The CDR3 sequence: CSVDHRGRGYTF. The CDR3, as DNA: TGCAGCGTTGATCATAGGGGGAGAGGCTACACCTTC.

The chain employs TRBV11-2 and TRBJ1-1, with D possibly matching TRBD1 (6 bases). V lost 5 bases, J lost 4 bases, and 17 bases lay in between. Germline values: CDR1 SGHAT, CDR2 FQNNGV. The CDR3 covers 15 residues. The CDR3 region has the DNA TGTGCCAGCAGCACGGGCCCAGGGGATGGCACTGAAGCTTTCTTT. This sequence encodes CASSTGPGDGTEAFF.

For this clone: Other DNA sequences in the sample encode the same CDR3. The V call is TRBV6-5, the J call TRBJ1-1; a weak D match, TRBD1 (6 bases). Per the germline V gene, CDR1 is MNHEY and CDR2 is SVGAGI. Trimming removed 6 bases at V and 1 base at J, with 9 bases between. The CDR3 runs to 13 residues. The CDR3 region is CASSPGQNTEAFF. The CDR3 DNA reads as TGTGCCAGCAGCCCGGGACAGAACACTGAAGCTTTCTTT.

In regard to this clone: The limits of the CDR3 on the DNA are not certain, so only TCRdb's listed CDR3 is given. The chain joins TRBV11-3 to TRBJ2-2; TRBD1, the table's D call, was not compared with the DNA. The CDR3 adds up to 19 amino acids, both ends counted. The germline V gene has CDR1 SGHNT and CDR2 YENEEA. CDR3 sequence reads: CASSARVGQGALRAGELFF.

The chain couples TRBV4-3 to TRBJ2-1; 12 bases agree with TRBD1. The CDR3 length is 16 residues. Germline assignment: CDR1 LGHNA and CDR2 YSLEER. V shed 5 bases and J 8 bases; nucleotides not matched to a gene: 10. CDR3 in DNA: TGCGCCAGCAGCTTTCACCGGGACAGGGGGCTCTATGAGCAGTTCTTC. It specifies CASSFHRDRGLYEQFF.

This chain connects TRBV27 to TRBJ2-1, with TRBD2 matching 8 bases. Trimming at V came to 7 bases and at J to 3 bases, leaving 11 bases not matched to a gene. There are 16 residues in the CDR3. Per the germline V gene, CDR1 is MNHEY and CDR2 is SMNVEV (reference sequence). CDR3 DNA sequence: TGTGCCAGCAAAGTTGGCCCAGCGGGAGACTACAATGAGCAGTTCTTC. Protein product: CASKVGPAGDYNEQFF.